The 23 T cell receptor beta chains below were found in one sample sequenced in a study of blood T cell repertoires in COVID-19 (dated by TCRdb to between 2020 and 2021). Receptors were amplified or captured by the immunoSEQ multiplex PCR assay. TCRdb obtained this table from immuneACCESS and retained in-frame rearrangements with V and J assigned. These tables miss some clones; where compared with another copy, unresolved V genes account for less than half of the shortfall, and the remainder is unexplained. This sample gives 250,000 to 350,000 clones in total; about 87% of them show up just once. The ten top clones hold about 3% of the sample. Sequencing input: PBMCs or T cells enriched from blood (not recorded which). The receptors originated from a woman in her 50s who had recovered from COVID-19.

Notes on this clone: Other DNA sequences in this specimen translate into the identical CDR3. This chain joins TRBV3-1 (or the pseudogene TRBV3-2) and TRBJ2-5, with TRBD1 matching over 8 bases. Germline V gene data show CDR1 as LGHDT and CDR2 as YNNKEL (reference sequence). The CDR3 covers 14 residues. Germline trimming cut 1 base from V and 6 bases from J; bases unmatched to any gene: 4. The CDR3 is CASSQGRGRKTQYF. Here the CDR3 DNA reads TGTGCCAGCAGCCAAGGCAGGGGGCGAAAGACCCAGTACTTC.

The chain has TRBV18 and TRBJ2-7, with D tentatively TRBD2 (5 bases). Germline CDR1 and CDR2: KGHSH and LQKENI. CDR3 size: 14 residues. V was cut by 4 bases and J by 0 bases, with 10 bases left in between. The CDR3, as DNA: TGTGCCAGCTCACGGACGGGAAGCTCCTACGAGCAGTACTTC. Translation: CASSRTGSSYEQYF. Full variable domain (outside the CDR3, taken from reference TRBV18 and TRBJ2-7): NAGVMQNPRHLVRRRGQEARLRCSPMKGHSHVYWYRQLPEEGLKFMVYLQKENIIDESGMPKERFSAEFPKEGPSILRIQQVVRGDSAAYFCASSRTGSSYEQYFGPGTRLTVT.

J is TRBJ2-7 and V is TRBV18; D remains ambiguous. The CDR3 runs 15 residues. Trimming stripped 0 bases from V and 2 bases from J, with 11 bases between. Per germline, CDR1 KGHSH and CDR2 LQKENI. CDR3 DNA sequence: TGTGCCAGCTCACCACCCACCGCCGAGCCCTACGAGCAGTACTTC. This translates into CASSPPTAEPYEQYF.

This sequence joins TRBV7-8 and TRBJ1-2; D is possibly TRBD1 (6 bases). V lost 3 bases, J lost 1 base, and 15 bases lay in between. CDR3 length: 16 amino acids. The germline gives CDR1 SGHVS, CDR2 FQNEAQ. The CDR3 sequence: CASSFMDRHINYGYTF. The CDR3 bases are TGTGCCAGCAGCTTTATGGACAGACACATTAACTATGGCTACACCTTC.

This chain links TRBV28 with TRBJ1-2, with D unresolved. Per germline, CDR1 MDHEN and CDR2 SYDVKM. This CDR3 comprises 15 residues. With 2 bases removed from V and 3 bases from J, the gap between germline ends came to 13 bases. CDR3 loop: CASSLRSSGHYGYTF. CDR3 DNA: TGTGCCAGCAGTTTACGATCCTCGGGTCACTATGGCTACACCTTC.

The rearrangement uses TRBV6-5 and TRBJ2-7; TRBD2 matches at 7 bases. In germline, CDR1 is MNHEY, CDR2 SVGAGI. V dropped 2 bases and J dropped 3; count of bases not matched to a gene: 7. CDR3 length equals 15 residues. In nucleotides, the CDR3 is TGTGCCAGCAGTTACGGGGGGGAGGGCTTCTACGAGCAGTACTTC. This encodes CASSYGGEGFYEQYF.

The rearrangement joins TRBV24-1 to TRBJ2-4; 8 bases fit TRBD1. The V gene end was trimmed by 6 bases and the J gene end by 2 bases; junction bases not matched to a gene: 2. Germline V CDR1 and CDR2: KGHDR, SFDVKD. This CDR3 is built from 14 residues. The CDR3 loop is CATSSGGSKNIQYF. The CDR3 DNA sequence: TGTGCCACCAGTTCAGGGGGCTCCAAAAACATTCAGTACTTC.

In nucleotides, the CDR3 is TGTGCCAGCAGTACCCAACGGGGGGGAGGGAGTAGGACTAATTCACCCCTCCACTTT. Protein sequence: CASSTQRGGGSRTNSPLHF. V gene TRBV28 combines with J gene TRBJ1-6, with D perhaps TRBD1 (5 bases). The CDR3 consists of 19 residues. From germline, CDR1 is MDHEN and CDR2 SYDVKM. V lost 5 bases and J 6 bases, leaving 26 bases between the germline ends.

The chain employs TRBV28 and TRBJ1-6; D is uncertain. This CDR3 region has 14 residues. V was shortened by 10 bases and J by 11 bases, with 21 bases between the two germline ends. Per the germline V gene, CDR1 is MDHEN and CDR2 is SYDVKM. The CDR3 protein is CATLQSGPSPPLHF. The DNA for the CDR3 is TGTGCCACCCTCCAATCGGGTCCGTCACCACCCCTCCACTTT. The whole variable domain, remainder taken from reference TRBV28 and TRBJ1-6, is DVKVTQSSRYLVKRTGEKVFLECVQDMDHENMFWYRQDPGLGLRLIYFSYDVKMKEKGDIPEGYSVSREKKERFSLILESASTNQTSMYLCATLQSGPSPPLHFGNGTRLTVT.

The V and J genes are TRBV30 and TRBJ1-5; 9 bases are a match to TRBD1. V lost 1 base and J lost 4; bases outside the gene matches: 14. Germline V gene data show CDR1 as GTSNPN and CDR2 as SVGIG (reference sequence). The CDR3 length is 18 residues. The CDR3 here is CAWSAPEGQGGRNQPQHF. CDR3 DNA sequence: TGTGCCTGGAGTGCCCCGGAGGGACAGGGAGGGCGGAATCAGCCCCAGCATTTT.

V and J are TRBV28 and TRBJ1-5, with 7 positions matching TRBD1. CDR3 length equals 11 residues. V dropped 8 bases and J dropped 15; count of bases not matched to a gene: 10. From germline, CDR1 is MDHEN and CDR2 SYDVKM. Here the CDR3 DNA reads TGTGCCAGCCTGGGACAGCCGGTTATGCATTTT. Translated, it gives CASLGQPVMHF.

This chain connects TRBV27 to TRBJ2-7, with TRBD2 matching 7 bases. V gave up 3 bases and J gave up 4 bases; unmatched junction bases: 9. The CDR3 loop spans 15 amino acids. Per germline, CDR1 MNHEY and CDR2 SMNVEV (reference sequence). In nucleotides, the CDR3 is TGTGCCAGCAGTTTCGGAGCGGGGTGGGGGTACGAGCAGTACTTC. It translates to CASSFGAGWGYEQYF.

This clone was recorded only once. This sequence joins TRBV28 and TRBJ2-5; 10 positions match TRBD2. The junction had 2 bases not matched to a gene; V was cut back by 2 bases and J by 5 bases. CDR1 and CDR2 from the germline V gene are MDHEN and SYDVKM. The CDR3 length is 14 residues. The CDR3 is CASSLLAGEETQYF. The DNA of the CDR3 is TGTGCCAGCAGTTTACTAGCGGGAGAGGAGACCCAGTACTTC.

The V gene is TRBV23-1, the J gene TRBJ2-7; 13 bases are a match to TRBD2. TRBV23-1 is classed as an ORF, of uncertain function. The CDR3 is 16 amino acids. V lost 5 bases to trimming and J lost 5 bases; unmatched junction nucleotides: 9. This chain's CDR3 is CASSWTSGSIFHEQYF. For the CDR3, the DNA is TGCGCCAGCAGTTGGACTAGCGGGAGCATTTTCCACGAGCAGTACTTC.

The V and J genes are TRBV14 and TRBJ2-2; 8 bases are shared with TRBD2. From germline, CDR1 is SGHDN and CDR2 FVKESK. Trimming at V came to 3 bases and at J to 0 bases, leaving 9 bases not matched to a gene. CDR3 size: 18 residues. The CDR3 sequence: CASSQGPEREPNTGELFF. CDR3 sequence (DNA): TGTGCCAGCAGCCAGGGCCCTGAGCGGGAGCCGAACACCGGGGAGCTGTTTTTT.

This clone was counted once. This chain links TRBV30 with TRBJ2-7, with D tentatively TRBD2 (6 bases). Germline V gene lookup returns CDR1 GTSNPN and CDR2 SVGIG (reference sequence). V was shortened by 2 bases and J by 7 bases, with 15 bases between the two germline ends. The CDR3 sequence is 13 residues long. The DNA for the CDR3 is TGTGCCTGGAGTTTTTTGAGGGGAGGTGAGCAGTACTTC. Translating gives CAWSFLRGGEQYF.

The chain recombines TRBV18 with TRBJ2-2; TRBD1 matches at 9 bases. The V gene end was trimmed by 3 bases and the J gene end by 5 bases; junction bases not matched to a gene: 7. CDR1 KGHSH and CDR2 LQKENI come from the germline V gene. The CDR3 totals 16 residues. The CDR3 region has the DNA TGTGCCAGCTCACCGGCAGGGACAGGGTTAACCGGGGAGCTGTTTTTT. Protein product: CASSPAGTGLTGELFF.

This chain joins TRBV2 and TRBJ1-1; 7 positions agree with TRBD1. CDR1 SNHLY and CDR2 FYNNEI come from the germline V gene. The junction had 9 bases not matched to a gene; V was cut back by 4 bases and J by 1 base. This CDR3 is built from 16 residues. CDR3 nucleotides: TGTGCCAGCAGTGGTCCGACAGGGTTGAAGAACACTGAAGCTTTCTTT. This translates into CASSGPTGLKNTEAFF. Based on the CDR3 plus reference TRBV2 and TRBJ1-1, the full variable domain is EPEVTQTPSHQVTQMGQEVILRCVPISNHLYFYWYRQILGQKVEFLVSFYNNEISEKSEIFDDQFSVERPDGSNFTLKIRSTKLEDSAMYFCASSGPTGLKNTEAFFGQGTRLTVV.

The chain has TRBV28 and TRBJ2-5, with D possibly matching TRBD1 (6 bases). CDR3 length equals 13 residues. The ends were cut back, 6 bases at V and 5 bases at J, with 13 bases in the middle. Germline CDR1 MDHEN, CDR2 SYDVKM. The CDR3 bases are TGTGCCAGCAGCAACAGGGCCGAGGAGACCCAGTACTTC. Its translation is CASSNRAEETQYF.

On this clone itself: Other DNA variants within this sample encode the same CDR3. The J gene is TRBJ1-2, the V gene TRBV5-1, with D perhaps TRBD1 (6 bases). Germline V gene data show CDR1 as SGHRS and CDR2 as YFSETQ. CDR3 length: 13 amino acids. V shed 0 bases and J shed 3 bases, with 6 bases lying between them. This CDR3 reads CASSLGQDYGYTF. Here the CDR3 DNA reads TGCGCCAGCAGCTTGGGACAGGACTATGGCTACACCTTC.

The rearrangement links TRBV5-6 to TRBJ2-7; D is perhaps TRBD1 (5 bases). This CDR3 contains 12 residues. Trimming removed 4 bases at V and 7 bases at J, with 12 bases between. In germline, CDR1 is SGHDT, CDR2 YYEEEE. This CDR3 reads CASSRNPGEQYF. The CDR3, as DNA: TGTGCCAGCAGCCGTAATCCAGGGGAGCAGTACTTC.

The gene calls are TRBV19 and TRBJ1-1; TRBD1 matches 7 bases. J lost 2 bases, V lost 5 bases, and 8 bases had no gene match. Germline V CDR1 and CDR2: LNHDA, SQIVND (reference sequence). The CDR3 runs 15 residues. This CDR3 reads CASSLRQGLNTEAFF. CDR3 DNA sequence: TGTGCCAGTAGTCTTAGACAGGGCCTAAACACTGAAGCTTTCTTT.

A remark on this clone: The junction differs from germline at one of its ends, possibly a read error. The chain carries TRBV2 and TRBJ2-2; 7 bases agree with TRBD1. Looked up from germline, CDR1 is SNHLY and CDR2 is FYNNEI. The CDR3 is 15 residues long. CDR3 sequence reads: CASREGTVRAGELFF. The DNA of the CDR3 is TGTGCCAGCAGAGAAGGGACAGTTAGGGCCGGGGAGCTGTTTTTT. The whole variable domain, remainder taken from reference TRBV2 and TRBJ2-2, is EPEVTQTPSHQVTQMGQEVILRCVPISNHLYFYWYRQILGQKVEFLVSFYNNEISEKSEIFDDQFSVERPDGSNFTLKIRSTKLEDSAMYFCASREGTVRAGELFFGEGSRLTVL.